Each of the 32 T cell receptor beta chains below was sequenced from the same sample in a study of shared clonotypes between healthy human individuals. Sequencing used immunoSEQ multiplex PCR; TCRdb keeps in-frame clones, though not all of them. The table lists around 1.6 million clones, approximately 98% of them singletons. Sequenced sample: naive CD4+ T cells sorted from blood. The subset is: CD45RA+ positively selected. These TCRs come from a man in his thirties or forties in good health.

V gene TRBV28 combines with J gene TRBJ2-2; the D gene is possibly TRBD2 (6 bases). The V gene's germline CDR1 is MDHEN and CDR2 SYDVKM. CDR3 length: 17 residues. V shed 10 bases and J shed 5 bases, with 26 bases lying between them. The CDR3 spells CATPGGAGRGDTGELFF. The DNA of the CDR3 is TGTGCCACGCCCGGAGGGGCGGGACGGGGTGATACCGGGGAGCTGTTTTTT. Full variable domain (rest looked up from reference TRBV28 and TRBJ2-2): DVKVTQSSRYLVKRTGEKVFLECVQDMDHENMFWYRQDPGLGLRLIYFSYDVKMKEKGDIPEGYSVSREKKERFSLILESASTNQTSMYLCATPGGAGRGDTGELFFGEGSRLTVL.

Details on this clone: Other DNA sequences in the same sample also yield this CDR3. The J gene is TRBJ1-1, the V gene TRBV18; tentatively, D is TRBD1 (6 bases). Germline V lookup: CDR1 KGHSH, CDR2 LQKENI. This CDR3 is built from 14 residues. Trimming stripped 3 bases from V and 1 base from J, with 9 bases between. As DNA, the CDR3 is TGTGCCAGCTCACCGGGACAAGAGAACACTGAAGCTTTCTTT. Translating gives CASSPGQENTEAFF.

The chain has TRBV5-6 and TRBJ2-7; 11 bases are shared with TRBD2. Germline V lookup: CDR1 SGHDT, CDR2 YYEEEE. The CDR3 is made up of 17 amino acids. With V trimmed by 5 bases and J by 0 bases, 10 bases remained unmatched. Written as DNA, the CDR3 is TGTGCCAGCAGTCTAGCGGGAGGTGGAAGTTTCTCCTACGAGCAGTACTTC. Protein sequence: CASSLAGGGSFSYEQYF.

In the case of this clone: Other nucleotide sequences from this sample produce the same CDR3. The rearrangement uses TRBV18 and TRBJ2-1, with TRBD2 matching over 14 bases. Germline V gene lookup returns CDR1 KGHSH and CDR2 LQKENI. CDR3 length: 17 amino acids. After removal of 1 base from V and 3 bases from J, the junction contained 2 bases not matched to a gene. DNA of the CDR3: TGTGCCAGCTCACCACGCGGGACTAGCGGGAGCTACAATGAGCAGTTCTTC. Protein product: CASSPRGTSGSYNEQFF.

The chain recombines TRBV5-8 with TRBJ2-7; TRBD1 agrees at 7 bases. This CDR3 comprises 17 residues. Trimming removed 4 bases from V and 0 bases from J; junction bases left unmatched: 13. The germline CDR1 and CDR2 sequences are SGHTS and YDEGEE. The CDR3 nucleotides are TGTGCCAGCAGCGCAACCCCGCCAAGGGGGCTCTCCTACGAGCAGTACTTC. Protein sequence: CASSATPPRGLSYEQYF.

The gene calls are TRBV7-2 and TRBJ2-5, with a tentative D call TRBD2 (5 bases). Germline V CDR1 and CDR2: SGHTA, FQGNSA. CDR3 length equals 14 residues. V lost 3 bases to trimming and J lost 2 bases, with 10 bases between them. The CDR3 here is CASSFQTGQETQYF. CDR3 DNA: TGTGCCAGCAGCTTCCAGACGGGACAAGAGACCCAGTACTTC. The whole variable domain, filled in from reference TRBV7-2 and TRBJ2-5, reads GAGVSQSPSNKVTEKGKDVELRCDPISGHTALYWYRQSLGQGLEFLIYFQGNSAPDKSGLPSDRFSAERTGGSVSTLTIQRTQQEDSAVYLCASSFQTGQETQYFGPGTRLLVL.

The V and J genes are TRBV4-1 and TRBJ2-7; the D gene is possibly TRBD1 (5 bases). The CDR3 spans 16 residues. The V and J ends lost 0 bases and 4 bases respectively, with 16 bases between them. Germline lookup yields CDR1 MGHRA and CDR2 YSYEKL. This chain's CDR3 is CASSQDHALTVYEQYF. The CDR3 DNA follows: TGCGCCAGCAGCCAAGATCATGCGTTGACAGTATACGAGCAGTACTTC.

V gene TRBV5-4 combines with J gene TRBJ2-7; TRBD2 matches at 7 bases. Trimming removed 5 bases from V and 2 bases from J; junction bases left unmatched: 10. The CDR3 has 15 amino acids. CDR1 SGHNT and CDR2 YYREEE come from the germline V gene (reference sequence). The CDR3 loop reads CASSSMGTTTYEQYF. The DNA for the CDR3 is TGTGCCAGCAGTTCCATGGGGACTACAACCTACGAGCAGTACTTC.

The CDR3 DNA follows: TGCGCCAGCAGCTTCGGGACAGGGGGCATGGATACGCAGTATTTT. Encoded protein: CASSFGTGGMDTQYF. J is TRBJ2-3 and V is TRBV5-1, with 12 bases lining up with TRBD1. Germline assignment: CDR1 SGHRS and CDR2 YFSETQ. The CDR3 totals 15 residues. V dropped 2 bases and J dropped 6; count of bases not matched to a gene: 4.

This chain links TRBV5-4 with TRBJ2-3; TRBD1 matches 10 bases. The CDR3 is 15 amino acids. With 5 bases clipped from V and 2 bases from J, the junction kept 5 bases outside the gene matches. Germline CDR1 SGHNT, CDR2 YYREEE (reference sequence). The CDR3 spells CASRADRGTTDTQYF. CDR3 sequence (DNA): TGTGCCAGCAGGGCGGACAGGGGGACCACAGATACGCAGTATTTT.

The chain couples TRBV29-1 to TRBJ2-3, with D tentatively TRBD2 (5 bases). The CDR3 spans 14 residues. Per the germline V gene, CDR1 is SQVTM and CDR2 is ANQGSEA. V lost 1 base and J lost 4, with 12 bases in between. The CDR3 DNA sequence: TGCAGCGTTGAAGCTAGCCTGGTGCCAGATACGCAGTATTTT. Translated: CSVEASLVPDTQYF.

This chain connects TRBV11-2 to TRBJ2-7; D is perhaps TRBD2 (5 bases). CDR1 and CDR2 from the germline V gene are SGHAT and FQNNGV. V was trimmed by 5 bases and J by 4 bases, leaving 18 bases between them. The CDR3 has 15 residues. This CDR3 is CASSAQMEEIYEQYF. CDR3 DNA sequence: TGTGCCAGCAGCGCCCAAATGGAGGAGATATACGAGCAGTACTTC.

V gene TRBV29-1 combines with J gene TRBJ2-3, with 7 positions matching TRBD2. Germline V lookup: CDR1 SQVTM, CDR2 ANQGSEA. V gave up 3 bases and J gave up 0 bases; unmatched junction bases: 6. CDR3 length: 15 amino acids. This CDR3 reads CSVELPSGSTDTQYF. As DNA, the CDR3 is TGCAGCGTTGAGTTGCCTAGCGGTAGCACAGATACGCAGTATTTT.

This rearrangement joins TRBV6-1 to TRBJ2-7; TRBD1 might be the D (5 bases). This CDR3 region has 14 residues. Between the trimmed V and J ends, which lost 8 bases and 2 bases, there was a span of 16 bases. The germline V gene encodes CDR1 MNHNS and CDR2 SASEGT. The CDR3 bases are TGTGCCAGCGGGCAGGGCGTGCCTCCCTACGAGCAGTACTTC. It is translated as CASGQGVPPYEQYF.

The DNA of the CDR3 is TGTGCCAGCAGCCGCAGCGGGAGTTACAGGTACTTC. Translation: CASSRSGSYRYF. The chain links TRBV7-9 to TRBJ2-7, with 8 bases matching TRBD2. The CDR3 contains 12 residues. The junction had 9 bases not matched to a gene; V was cut back by 5 bases and J by 12 bases. CDR1 and CDR2 from the germline V gene are SEHNR and FQNEAQ (reference sequence).

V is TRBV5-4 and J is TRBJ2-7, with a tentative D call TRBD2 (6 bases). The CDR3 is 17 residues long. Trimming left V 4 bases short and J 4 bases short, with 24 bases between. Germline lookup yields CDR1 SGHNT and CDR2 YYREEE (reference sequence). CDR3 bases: TGTGCCAGCAGCCACCCCGGAGGGTCGCAAGGAAAATACGAGCAGTACTTC. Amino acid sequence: CASSHPGGSQGKYEQYF. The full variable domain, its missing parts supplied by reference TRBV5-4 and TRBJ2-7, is ETGVTQSPTHLIKTRGQQVTLRCSSQSGHNTVSWYQQALGQGPQFIFQYYREEENGRGNFPPRFSGLQFPNYSSELNVNALELDDSALYLCASSHPGGSQGKYEQYFGPGTRLTVT.

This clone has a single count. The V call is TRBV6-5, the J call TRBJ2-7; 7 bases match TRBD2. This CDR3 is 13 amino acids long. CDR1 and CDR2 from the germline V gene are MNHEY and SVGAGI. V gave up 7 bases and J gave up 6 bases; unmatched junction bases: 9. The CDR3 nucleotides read TGTGCCAGCAACCTACGCCGGGGGGTCGAGCAGTACTTC. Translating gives CASNLRRGVEQYF.

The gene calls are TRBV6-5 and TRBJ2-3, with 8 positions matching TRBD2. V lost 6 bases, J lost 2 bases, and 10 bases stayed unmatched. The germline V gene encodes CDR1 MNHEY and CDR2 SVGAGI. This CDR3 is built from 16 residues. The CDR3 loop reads CASRYQLAETTDTQYF. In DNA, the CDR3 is TGTGCCAGCAGATACCAACTAGCGGAGACCACAGATACGCAGTATTTT.

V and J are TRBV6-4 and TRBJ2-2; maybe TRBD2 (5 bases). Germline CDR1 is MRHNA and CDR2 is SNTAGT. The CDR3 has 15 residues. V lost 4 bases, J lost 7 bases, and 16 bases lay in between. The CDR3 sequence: CASSALTAGGGELFF. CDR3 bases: TGTGCCAGCAGTGCGTTAACAGCCGGAGGCGGGGAGCTGTTTTTT.

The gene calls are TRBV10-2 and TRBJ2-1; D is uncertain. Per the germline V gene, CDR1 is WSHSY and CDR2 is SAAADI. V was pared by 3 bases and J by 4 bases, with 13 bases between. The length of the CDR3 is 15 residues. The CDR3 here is CASSDEAPMYNEQFF. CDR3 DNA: TGCGCCAGCAGTGACGAAGCCCCAATGTACAATGAGCAGTTCTTC.

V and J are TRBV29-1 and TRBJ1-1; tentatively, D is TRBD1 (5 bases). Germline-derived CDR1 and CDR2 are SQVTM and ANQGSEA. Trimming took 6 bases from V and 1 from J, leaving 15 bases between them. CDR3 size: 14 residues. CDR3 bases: TGCAGCGTCCTTCCCGACAGTGAGAACACTGAAGCTTTCTTT. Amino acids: CSVLPDSENTEAFF.

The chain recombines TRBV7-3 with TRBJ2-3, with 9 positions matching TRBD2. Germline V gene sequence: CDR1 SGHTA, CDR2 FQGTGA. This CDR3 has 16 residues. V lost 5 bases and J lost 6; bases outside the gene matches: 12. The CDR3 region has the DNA TGTGCCAGCAGCGATCAAGCGGGAGGAGGTGCGGATACGCAGTATTTT. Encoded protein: CASSDQAGGGADTQYF.

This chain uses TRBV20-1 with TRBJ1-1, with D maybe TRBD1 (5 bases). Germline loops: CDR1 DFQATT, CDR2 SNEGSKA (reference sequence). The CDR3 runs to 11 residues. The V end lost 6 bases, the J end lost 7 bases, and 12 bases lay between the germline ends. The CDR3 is CSAAPGFEAFF. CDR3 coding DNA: TGCAGTGCAGCCCCAGGGTTTGAAGCTTTCTTT.

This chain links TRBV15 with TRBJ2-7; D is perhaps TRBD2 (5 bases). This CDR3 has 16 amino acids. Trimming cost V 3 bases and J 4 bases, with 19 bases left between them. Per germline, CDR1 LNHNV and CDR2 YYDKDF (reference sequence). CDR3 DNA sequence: TGTGCCACCAGCAGCCCCACTTCGACGGGGTTATACGAGCAGTACTTC. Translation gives CATSSPTSTGLYEQYF. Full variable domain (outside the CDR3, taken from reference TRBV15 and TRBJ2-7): DAMVIQNPRYQVTQFGKPVTLSCSQTLNHNVMYWYQQKSSQAPKLLFHYYDKDFNNEADTPDNFQSRRPNTSFCFLDIRSPGLGDTAMYLCATSSPTSTGLYEQYFGPGTRLTVT.

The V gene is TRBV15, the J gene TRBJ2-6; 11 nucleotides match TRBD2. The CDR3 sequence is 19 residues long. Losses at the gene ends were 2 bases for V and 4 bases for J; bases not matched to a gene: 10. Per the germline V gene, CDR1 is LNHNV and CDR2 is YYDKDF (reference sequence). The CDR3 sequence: CATSRPTSGRLRGANVLTF. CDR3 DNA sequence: TGTGCCACCAGCAGACCCACTAGCGGGAGACTACGCGGGGCCAACGTCCTGACTTTC.

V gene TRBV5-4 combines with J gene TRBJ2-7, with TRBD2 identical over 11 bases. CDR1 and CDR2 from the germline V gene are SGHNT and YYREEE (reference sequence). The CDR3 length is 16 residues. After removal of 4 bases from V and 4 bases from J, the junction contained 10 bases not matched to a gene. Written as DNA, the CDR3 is TGTGCCAGCAGCCCTGGGACTAGCGGTACAGCGTACGAGCAGTACTTC. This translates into CASSPGTSGTAYEQYF.

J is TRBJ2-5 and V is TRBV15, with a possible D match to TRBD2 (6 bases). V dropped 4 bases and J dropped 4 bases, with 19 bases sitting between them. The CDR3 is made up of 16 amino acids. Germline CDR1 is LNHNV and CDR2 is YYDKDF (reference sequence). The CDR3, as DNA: TGTGCCACCAGCAAGCCCCCAGCGGGCCTTGGAGAGACCCAGTACTTC. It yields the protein CATSKPPAGLGETQYF.

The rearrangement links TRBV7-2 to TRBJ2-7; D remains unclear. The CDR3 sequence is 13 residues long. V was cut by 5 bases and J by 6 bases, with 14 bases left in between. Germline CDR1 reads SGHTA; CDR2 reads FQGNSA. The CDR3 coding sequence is TGTGCCAGCAGCCCCGCATCGGGTGGCGAGCAGTACTTC. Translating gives CASSPASGGEQYF.

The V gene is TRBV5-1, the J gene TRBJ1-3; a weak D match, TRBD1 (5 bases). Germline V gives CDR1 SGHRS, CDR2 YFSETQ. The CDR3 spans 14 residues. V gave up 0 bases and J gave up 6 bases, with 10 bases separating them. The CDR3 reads CASSLGQGENTIYF. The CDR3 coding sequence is TGCGCCAGCAGCTTGGGGCAGGGCGAAAACACCATATATTTT.

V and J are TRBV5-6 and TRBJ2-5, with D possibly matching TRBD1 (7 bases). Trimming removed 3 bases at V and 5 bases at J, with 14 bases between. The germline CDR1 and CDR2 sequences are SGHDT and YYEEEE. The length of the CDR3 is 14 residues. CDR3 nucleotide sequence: TGTGCCAGCAGCTCTACAGGGGCGGGGGAGACCCAGTACTTC. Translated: CASSSTGAGETQYF.

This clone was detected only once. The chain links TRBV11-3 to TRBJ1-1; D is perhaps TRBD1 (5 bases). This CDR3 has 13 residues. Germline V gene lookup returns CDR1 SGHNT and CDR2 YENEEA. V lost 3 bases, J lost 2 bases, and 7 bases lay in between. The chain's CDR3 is CASSFDSNTEAFF. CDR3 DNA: TGTGCCAGCAGCTTTGACAGCAACACTGAAGCTTTCTTT.

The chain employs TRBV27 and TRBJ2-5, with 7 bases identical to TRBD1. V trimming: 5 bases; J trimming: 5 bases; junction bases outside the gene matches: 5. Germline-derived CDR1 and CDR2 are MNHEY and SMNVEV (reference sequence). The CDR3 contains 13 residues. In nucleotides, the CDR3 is TGTGCCAGCAGTCCCCGACAGGGTGAGACCCAGTACTTC. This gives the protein CASSPRQGETQYF.